The rows below give T cell receptor beta chains drawn from one sample of a study of beta chain features in type 1 diabetes. Sequencing was performed with immunoSEQ multiplex PCR; in TCRdb, only in-frame clones are kept and a portion is missing. The table records hundreds of thousands of clones, roughly a sixth of them present only once. Material for sequencing was naive CD4+ T cells from blood. These receptor sequences come from a man between 18 and 35 years old in good health. Each CDR3 is given with its conserved first and last residue. A D gene is named only where the DNA matches it firmly. Only part of the rows carry a size: once, few, many, or a class if the clone is expanded.

J	V	size	D	DNA	CDR3
TRBJ2-7	TRBV28	NA	NA	TGTGCCAGCAGTTTATCCTTAGCGCGGCTCCAACCCTACGAGCAGTACTTC	CASSLSLARLQPYEQYF
TRBJ2-5	TRBV28	few	NA	TGTGCCAGCAGTTCCCCAACTTCGTACCAAGAGACCCAGTACTTC	CASSSPTSYQETQYF
TRBJ2-7	TRBV7-7	few	TRBD1	TGTGCCAGCAGCGCGGACAGGCTGGGCGAGCAGTACTTC	CASSADRLGEQYF
TRBJ2-1	TRBV5-1	NA	TRBD1	TGCGCCAGCAGCTCGGAACGCCGGGACAGGGACAATGAGCAGTTCTTC	CASSSERRDRDNEQFF
TRBJ2-5	TRBV14	NA	NA	TGTGCCAGCAGCCAAGGGGGGCGTAAAGAGACCCAGTACTTC	CASSQGGRKETQYF
TRBJ1-1	TRBV10-3	few	NA	TGTGCCATCAGTGAGTGGAAGGGTAAGAACACTGAAGCTTTCTTT	CAISEWKGKNTEAFF
TRBJ1-1	TRBV20-1	few	NA	TGCAGTGCTAGAGTGAACACTGAAGCTTTCTTT	CSARVNTEAFF
TRBJ1-1	TRBV7-3	few	NA	TGTGCCAGCAGCTTAGGTATACGGGACACTGAAGCTTTCTTT	CASSLGIRDTEAFF
TRBJ1-1	TRBV27	few	TRBD1	TGTGCCAGCAGCATACAGGGGGCATGGAACACTGAAGCTTTCTTT	CASSIQGAWNTEAFF
TRBJ2-3	TRBV5-4	few	TRBD1	TGTGCCAGCAGTTCACCGGGACAGGGGACAGATACGCAGTATTTT	CASSSPGQGTDTQYF
TRBJ2-7	TRBV30	few	NA	TGTGCCTGGAGTGTACGGGGAGGAGGGGGATACGAGCAGTACTTC	CAWSVRGGGGYEQYF
TRBJ2-3	TRBV28	few	NA	TGTGCCAGCAGCGCAGTCACAGATACGCAGTATTTT	CASSAVTDTQYF
TRBJ2-5	TRBV7-9	NA	TRBD2	TGTGCCAGCAGGGGGAGGGTGGAAGAGACCCAGTACTTC	CASRGRVEETQYF
TRBJ1-2	TRBV9	NA	TRBD1	TGTGCCAGCGGTCGGACAGGTCCACACTATGGCTACACCTTC	CASGRTGPHYGYTF
TRBJ1-2	TRBV4-2	NA	TRBD1	TGTGCCAGCAGCAATACCGACAGGGATCGCTATGGCTACACCTTC	CASSNTDRDRYGYTF
TRBJ1-3	TRBV10-3	NA	NA	TGTGCCATCAGGGGTCCCTCTGGAAACACCATATATTTT	CAIRGPSGNTIYF
TRBJ2-2	TRBV5-1	NA	NA	TGCGCCAGCAGCCCCGGGGAGCTGTTTTTT	CASSPGELFF
TRBJ2-5	TRBV7-2	few	TRBD2	TGTGCCAGCGGCCTAGCGGGGCGTCAAGAGACCCAGTACTTC	CASGLAGRQETQYF
TRBJ1-2	TRBV10-3	NA	NA	TGTGCCATCAGTACCCAGGGATTCAACTATGGCTACACCTTC	CAISTQGFNYGYTF
TRBJ2-2	TRBV5-1	few	NA	TGCGCCAGCAGCTCTTCACGGGCAAGGTACACCGGGGAGCTGTTTTTT	CASSSSRARYTGELFF
TRBJ1-2	TRBV2	few	TRBD1	TGTGCCAGCAGCCCCCAGACAGGGGACGGCTATGGCTACACCTTC	CASSPQTGDGYGYTF
TRBJ2-1	TRBV5-1	NA	TRBD1	TGCGCCAGCAGCTTGCAGGGCGGGACAGGGGGACCGTTCTTC	CASSLQGGTGGPFF